This is a list of T cell receptor beta chains from one sample in a study of shared clonotypes between healthy human individuals. Sequencing was performed with immunoSEQ multiplex PCR; in TCRdb, only in-frame clones are kept and a portion is missing. Counted here are 530,000 or so clones, nearly 80% occurring once; the ten biggest clones make up approximately 13%. The specimen sequenced was PBMCs. Receptors originate from a woman in her forties in good health. Some clones in this sample may be carry-over from other donors' samples. Each CDR3 is given with its conserved first and last residue. A D gene is named only where the DNA matches it firmly. Expanded clones are given a class, and other clones once, few, many or no size at all.

J	D	length	V	size	DNA	CDR3
TRBJ2-7	NA	12	TRBV5-1	NA	TGCGCCAGCAGCTTGGAAGGGAACGAGCAGTACTTC	CASSLEGNEQYF
TRBJ1-1	NA	14	TRBV27	NA	TGTGCCAGCAGTTTCACTTATAGCGACGCCACAGCTTTCTTT	CASSFTYSDATAFF
TRBJ2-1	TRBD2	16	TRBV5-1	NA	TGCGCCAGCAGCTTGGAGTCTAGCGGGAGCTACAATGAGCAGTTCTTC	CASSLESSGSYNEQFF
TRBJ1-3	NA	14	TRBV30	once	TGTGCCTGGAGTGTTGGTGCAGGGGAAAACACCATATATTTT	CAWSVGAGENTIYF
TRBJ2-3	TRBD2	13	TRBV7-2	NA	TGTGCCAGCCAGCGGGACTACACAGATACGCAGTATTTT	CASQRDYTDTQYF
TRBJ2-3	NA	14	TRBV5-1	few	TGCGCCAGCAGCCTGGATAAGACCCCAGATACGCAGTATTTT	CASSLDKTPDTQYF
TRBJ2-1	TRBD2	15	TRBV7-3	NA	TGTGCCAGCAGCGAGGAACTAGCGGCCTACAATGAGCAGTTCTTC	CASSEELAAYNEQFF
TRBJ1-3	NA	14	TRBV9	NA	TGTGCCAGCAGCGTAAGACAGGCCGGAAACACCATATATTTT	CASSVRQAGNTIYF
TRBJ1-4	NA	16	TRBV4-1	NA	TGCGCCAGCAGCTATGCCGGGCGGGGGGCGAATGAAAAACTGTTTTTT	CASSYAGRGANEKLFF
TRBJ2-2	TRBD1	16	TRBV2	NA	TGCGCCAGCTCCGGGACAGGGGTCGGTCCCACCGGGGAGCTGTTTTTT	CASSGTGVGPTGELFF
TRBJ2-5	NA	13	TRBV7-3	NA	TGTGCCAGCAGCGCTGAGCCCTCACACGTCCAGTACTTC	CASSAEPSHVQYF
TRBJ2-2	NA	16	TRBV28	NA	TGTGCCAGCAGTTTAAGGCGGTTCCAGGGTAGCGGGGAGCTGTTTTTT	CASSLRRFQGSGELFF
TRBJ2-3	NA	16	TRBV2	once	TGTGCCAGCAGCATCCGGGACATCGCGTTCACAGATACGCAGTATTTT	CASSIRDIAFTDTQYF
TRBJ2-2	NA	16	TRBV5-4	NA	TGTGCCAGCACCACGGACGGTAGCCCGAACACCGGGGAGCTGTTTTTT	CASTTDGSPNTGELFF
TRBJ2-1	TRBD2	15	TRBV6-4	NA	TGTGCCAGCAGTGGAGATACTAGCGGGTACAATGAGCAGTTCTTC	CASSGDTSGYNEQFF
TRBJ2-7	TRBD2	19	TRBV6-1	NA	TGTGCCAGCAGTGAATCGGTGGTAACTAGCGGGGGATTCTCCTACGAGCAGTACTTC	CASSESVVTSGGFSYEQYF
TRBJ1-2	TRBD1	14	TRBV11-2	NA	TGTGCCAGCAGCTTATACGGGACAGACTATGGCTACACCTTC	CASSLYGTDYGYTF
TRBJ1-5	TRBD1	13	TRBV6-1	NA	TGTGCCAGCAACCTACAGGGGGCCCAGCCCCAGCATTTT	CASNLQGAQPQHF
TRBJ1-5	TRBD1	15	TRBV29-1	NA	TGCAGCGTGATACAGGGGGCGAGGAGCAATCAGCCCCAGCATTTT	CSVIQGARSNQPQHF
TRBJ2-1	NA	18	TRBV19	NA	TGTGCCAGTAGTATGGCCGTGGGTGGCCGAAGCTCCTACAATGAGCAGTTCTTC	CASSMAVGGRSSYNEQFF
TRBJ1-5	NA	16	TRBV18	NA	TGTGCCAGCTCACCCGGGGGCAGGGGCAGCAATCAGCCCCAGCATTTT	CASSPGGRGSNQPQHF
TRBJ2-5	NA	11	TRBV5-1	NA	TGCGCCAGCAGCGCTCAAGAGACCCAGTACTTC	CASSAQETQYF
TRBJ2-7	NA	17	TRBV5-1	NA	TGCGCCAGCAGCAAATCCCCCGACGGCAGTTCCCCCTACGAGCAGTACTTC	CASSKSPDGSSPYEQYF
TRBJ2-5	NA	14	TRBV19	NA	TGTGCCAGTAGTATGATAGCCCAAAGAGAGACCCAGTACTTC	CASSMIAQRETQYF
TRBJ2-7	NA	15	TRBV5-1	NA	TGCGCCAGCAGCACAGTACCCGACCTCTCCTACGAGCAGTACTTC	CASSTVPDLSYEQYF
TRBJ2-7	NA	16	TRBV7-9	NA	TGTGCCAGCAGCTTAGCCTTGACAGGCCCGGTGGGGGAGCAGTACTTC	CASSLALTGPVGEQYF
TRBJ2-1	TRBD2	18	TRBV5-4	NA	TGTGCCAGCAGCCAAAGACCCTCGAGACTAGCGCTGGCGGATGAGCAGTTCTTC	CASSQRPSRLALADEQFF
TRBJ2-5	TRBD2	15	TRBV5-1	NA	TGCGCCAGCAGCTACTCCGGGACTAGCAGTGAGACCCAGTACTTC	CASSYSGTSSETQYF